Presented here are 15 T cell receptor beta chains from one specimen sequenced in a study of T-cell reconstitution after alpha-beta-depleted transplantation in children. TCRbeta library preparation incorporated unique molecular identifiers. TCRdb reprocessed the PCR reads via MiXCR and lists one record per CDR3 protein. The sample shows fewer than 700,000 distinct CDR3 sequences, 10% to 15% of them seen only once. The sequenced sample was PBMCs, mostly from graft donor cells, obtained 360 days after TCRalphabeta/CD19-depleted stem cell transplant. The receptors originated from a male patient between 5 and 17 years old who had a stem cell transplant for acute myeloid leukemia, so the T cells may come from the graft donor.

This chain joins TRBV6-2 or TRBV6-3 and TRBJ1-5; D uncertain. Germline V CDR1 and CDR2: MNHEY, SVGEGT. The CDR3 covers 12 residues. V lost 7 bases, J lost 7 bases, and 11 bases lay in between. The DNA of the CDR3 is TGTGCCAGCACGGACGGAGGGCAGCCCCAGCATTTT. Residues: CASTDGGQPQHF.

The genes are TRBV5-5 and TRBJ1-4; no reliable D call. There are 14 residues in the CDR3. Germline V gene sequence: CDR1 SGHKS, CDR2 YYEKEE (reference sequence). The V and J ends lost 4 bases and 7 bases respectively, with 14 bases between them. The CDR3 spells CASSLPPRSEKLFF. In nucleotides, the CDR3 is TGTGCCAGCAGCCTGCCCCCTCGTAGTGAAAAACTGTTTTTT.

This clonotype was found a few times. This rearrangement joins TRBV29-1 to TRBJ2-7; 9 bases fit TRBD1. V lost 4 bases, J lost 6 bases, and 13 bases stayed unmatched. The length of the CDR3 is 15 residues. CDR1 is SQVTM, CDR2 ANQGSEA, per germline. CDR3 sequence reads: CSVVDFVGTGSEQYF. The DNA of the CDR3 is TGCAGCGTTGTCGATTTCGTTGGGACAGGGAGCGAGCAGTACTTC.

This chain connects TRBV7-3 to TRBJ2-7; 8 bases map to TRBD2. The V gene end was trimmed by 5 bases and the J gene end by 5 bases; junction bases not matched to a gene: 8. The CDR3 runs 14 residues. Germline V CDR1 and CDR2: SGHTA, FQGTGA. The CDR3 loop is CASSPGGGLNEQYF. The CDR3 DNA reads as TGTGCCAGCAGCCCAGGCGGGGGGCTGAACGAGCAGTACTTC.

The chain joins TRBV20-1 to TRBJ2-3; possibly TRBD2 for D (6 bases). Germline values: CDR1 DFQATT, CDR2 SNEGSKA (reference sequence). The length of the CDR3 is 14 residues. Trimming left V 2 bases short and J 1 base short, with 10 bases between. The CDR3 DNA follows: TGCAGTGCTAGATACCCTAGCGGCACAGATACGCAGTATTTT. Its protein is CSARYPSGTDTQYF.

The chain carries TRBV6-2 or TRBV6-3 and TRBJ2-1; TRBD1 is a possible D gene (6 bases). The germline gives CDR1 MNHEY, CDR2 SVGEGT. The CDR3 totals 14 residues. V shed 8 bases and J shed 1 base, with 12 bases lying between them. The CDR3 DNA follows: TGTGCCAGCGGAATCGACAGGTCCTACAATGAGCAGTTCTTC. Its translation is CASGIDRSYNEQFF.

This clonotype was recorded a few times. This chain joins TRBV10-3 and TRBJ2-3; TRBD2 is a possible D gene (6 bases). CDR3 length: 13 residues. V gave up 5 bases and J gave up 6 bases, with 12 bases separating them. CDR1 and CDR2 from the germline V gene are ENHRY and SYGVKD. In nucleotides, the CDR3 is TGTGCCATCAGTACCCCGGGGGTGGATACGCAGTATTTT. Translated, it gives CAISTPGVDTQYF.

The table lists this clonotype with a count of one. V and J are TRBV28 and TRBJ2-5; D gene ambiguous. Between the trimmed V and J ends, which lost 5 bases and 4 bases, there was a span of 20 bases. Germline assignment: CDR1 MDHEN and CDR2 SYDVKM. This CDR3 is built from 16 residues. The CDR3 bases are TGTGCCAGCAGTCCACCCAGGACCTTAAAAGGAGAGACCCAGTACTTC. Protein product: CASSPPRTLKGETQYF.

The table lists this clonotype with many counts. This rearrangement joins TRBV28 to TRBJ2-3, with TRBD2 matching over 9 bases. V dropped 3 bases and J dropped 2; count of bases not matched to a gene: 21. The germline gives CDR1 MDHEN, CDR2 SYDVKM. The CDR3 is made up of 21 amino acids. The CDR3 DNA reads as TGTGCCAGCAGTTTGAGAATAGCGGGAGTGGGGGCCTTAGCTACCACAGATACGCAGTATTTT. This codes for CASSLRIAGVGALATTDTQYF.

This clonotype came up a few times. This chain connects TRBV18 to TRBJ2-3; 8 bases map to TRBD2. The germline CDR1 and CDR2 sequences are KGHSH and LQKENI. The J segment lost 0 bases and the V segment lost 5 bases, leaving 4 bases of the junction unmatched. This CDR3 comprises 15 residues. The CDR3 sequence is CASSASGPSTDTQYF. The DNA of the CDR3 is TGTGCCAGCTCAGCTAGCGGGCCGAGCACAGATACGCAGTATTTT.

Notes on this clonotype: This may be a read error: a much more frequent sequence differs by one nucleotide. V and J are TRBV5-6 and TRBJ2-5; perhaps TRBD2 as D (5 bases). The ends were cut back, 1 base at V and 4 bases at J, with 11 bases in the middle. There are 14 residues in the CDR3. In germline, CDR1 is SGHDT, CDR2 YYEEEE. CDR3 nucleotide sequence: TGTGCCAGCAGCTTGAAGCGGCTCCTAGAGACCCAGTACTTC. As protein: CASSLKRLLETQYF.

At least ten counts were recorded for this clonotype. The gene calls are TRBV28 and TRBJ2-2; 7 nucleotides agree with TRBD2. The trim removed 3 bases at V and 2 bases at J, leaving 9 bases unmatched. The CDR3 is 17 residues long. Germline values: CDR1 MDHEN, CDR2 SYDVKM. As DNA, the CDR3 is TGTGCCAGCAGTTTTTGGGAATCTAGCGGAAACACCGGGGAGCTGTTTTTT. Translating gives CASSFWESSGNTGELFF. The full variable domain, its missing parts supplied by reference TRBV28 and TRBJ2-2, is DVKVTQSSRYLVKRTGEKVFLECVQDMDHENMFWYRQDPGLGLRLIYFSYDVKMKEKGDIPEGYSVSREKKERFSLILESASTNQTSMYLCASSFWESSGNTGELFFGEGSRLTVL.

The chain has TRBV5-4 and TRBJ2-7; no reliable D call. The length of the CDR3 is 13 residues. V lost 0 bases and J 6 bases, leaving 10 bases between the germline ends. Germline CDR1 SGHNT, CDR2 YYREEE (reference sequence). CDR3 sequence (DNA): TGTGCCAGCAGCTTGGGCCTCCTCTGCGAGCAGTACTTC. This encodes CASSLGLLCEQYF.

CDR3 sequence: CASSYEGFLTDTQYF. CDR3 nucleotides: TGTGCCAGCAGTTATGAAGGGTTCCTCACAGATACGCAGTATTTT. V and J are TRBV6-2 or TRBV6-3 and TRBJ2-3; no reliable D call. Germline-derived CDR1 and CDR2 are MNHEY and SVGEGT. The CDR3 is 15 residues long. Between the trimmed V and J ends, which lost 3 bases and 2 bases, there was a span of 12 bases.

This clonotype was observed many times. This chain uses TRBV9 with TRBJ2-7; D possibly corresponds to TRBD1 (6 bases). V was pared by 3 bases and J by 0 bases, with 10 bases between. Germline V lookup: CDR1 SGDLS, CDR2 YYNGEE. The CDR3 covers 14 residues. CDR3: CASSDGQLSYEQYF. The CDR3 nucleotides are TGTGCCAGCAGCGATGGACAGCTCTCCTACGAGCAGTACTTC. Combining the CDR3 with reference TRBV9 and TRBJ2-7 gives the whole variable domain DSGVTQTPKHLITATGQRVTLRCSPRSGDLSVYWYQQSLDQGLQFLIQYYNGEERAKGNILERFSAQQFPDLHSELNLSSLELGDSALYFCASSDGQLSYEQYFGPGTRLTVT.